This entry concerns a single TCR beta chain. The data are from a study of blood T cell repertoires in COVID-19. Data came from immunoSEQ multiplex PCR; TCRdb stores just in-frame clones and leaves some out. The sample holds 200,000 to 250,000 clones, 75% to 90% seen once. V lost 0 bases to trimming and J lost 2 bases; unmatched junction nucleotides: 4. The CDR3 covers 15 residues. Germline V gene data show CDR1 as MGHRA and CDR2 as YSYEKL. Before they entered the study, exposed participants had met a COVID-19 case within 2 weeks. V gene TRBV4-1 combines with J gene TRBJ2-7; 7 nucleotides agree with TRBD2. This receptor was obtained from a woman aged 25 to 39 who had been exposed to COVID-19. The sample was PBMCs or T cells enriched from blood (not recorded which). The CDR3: CASSQESSGTYEQYF. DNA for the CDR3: TGCGCCAGCAGCCAAGAGTCTAGCGGAACCTACGAGCAGTACTTC.